This TCR beta chain comes out of a study of identical twins. TCRdb re-derived calls from the 5' RACE reads in MiXCR, one entry per CDR3 protein. The table records about 300,000 distinct CDR3 sequences, over 9% of them present only once. Study-level points and caveats: Out-of-frame alpha sequences common to twins exhibited an excess of low generation probability. Analyses based on zero insertions could be partly confounded by invariant MAIT and iNKT cells. The study drew conclusions from cross-sectional statistical analysis, not from following the same donors.

Concerning this clonotype: Its antigen remains unknown.

These data were also filed under a second study, of yellow fever vaccine responses in identical twins.

The sequence was obtained from a woman under 30 in good health. The sequenced sample was CD8+ T cells sorted from blood.

The CDR3 DNA sequence: TGTGCCAGCAACGGCTTGGAGCGGTACCCCAATGAGCAGTTCTTC. It codes for CASNGLERYPNEQFF. V is TRBV28 and J is TRBJ2-1; tentative D call: TRBD2 (5 bases). This CDR3 comprises 15 residues. V was shortened by 7 bases and J by 6 bases, with 19 bases between the two germline ends. Germline CDR1 and CDR2: MDHEN and SYDVKM.